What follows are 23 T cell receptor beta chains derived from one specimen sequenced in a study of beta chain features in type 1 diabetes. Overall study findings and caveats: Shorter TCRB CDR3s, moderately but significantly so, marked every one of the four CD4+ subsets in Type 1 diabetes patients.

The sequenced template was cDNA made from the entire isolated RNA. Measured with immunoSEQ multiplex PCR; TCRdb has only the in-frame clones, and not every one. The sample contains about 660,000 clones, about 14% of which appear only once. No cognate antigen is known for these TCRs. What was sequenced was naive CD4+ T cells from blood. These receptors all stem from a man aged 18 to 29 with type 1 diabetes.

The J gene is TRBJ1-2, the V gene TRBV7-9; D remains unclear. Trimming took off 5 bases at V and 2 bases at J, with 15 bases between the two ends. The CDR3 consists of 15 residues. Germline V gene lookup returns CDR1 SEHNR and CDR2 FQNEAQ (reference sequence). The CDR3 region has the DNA TGTGCCAGCAGCCCCAGTCCCACCCAGAACTATGGCTACACCTTC. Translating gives CASSPSPTQNYGYTF. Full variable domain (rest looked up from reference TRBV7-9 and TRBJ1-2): DTGVSQNPRHKITKRGQNVTFRCDPISEHNRLYWYRQTLGQGPEFLTYFQNEAQLEKSRLLSDRFSAERPKGSFSTLEIQRTEQGDSAMYLCASSPSPTQNYGYTFGSGTRLTVV.

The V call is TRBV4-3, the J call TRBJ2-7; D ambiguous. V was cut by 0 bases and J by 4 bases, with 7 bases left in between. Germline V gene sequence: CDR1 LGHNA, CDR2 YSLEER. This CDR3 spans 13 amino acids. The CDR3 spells CASSQEFRYEQYF. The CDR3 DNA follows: TGCGCCAGCAGCCAAGAGTTCCGTTACGAGCAGTACTTC.

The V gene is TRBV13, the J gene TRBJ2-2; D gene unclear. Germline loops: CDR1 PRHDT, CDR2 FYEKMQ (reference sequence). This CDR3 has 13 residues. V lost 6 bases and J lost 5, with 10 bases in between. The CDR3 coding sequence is TGTGCCAGCAGTTGGCAGGAGACCGGGGAGCTGTTTTTT. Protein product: CASSWQETGELFF.

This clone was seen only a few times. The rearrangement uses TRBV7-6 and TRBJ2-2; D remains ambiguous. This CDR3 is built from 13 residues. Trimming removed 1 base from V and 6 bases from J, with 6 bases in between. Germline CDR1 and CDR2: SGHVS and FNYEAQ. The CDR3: CASSLEPPGELFF. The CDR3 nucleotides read TGTGCCAGCAGCTTAGAACCTCCCGGGGAGCTGTTTTTT.

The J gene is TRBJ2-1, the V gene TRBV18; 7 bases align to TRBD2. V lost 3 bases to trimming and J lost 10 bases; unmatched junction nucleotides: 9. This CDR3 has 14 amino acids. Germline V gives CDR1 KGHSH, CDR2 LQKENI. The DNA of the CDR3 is TGTGCCAGCTCACCGGCGGGAGAGCTTAACGAGCAGTTCTTC. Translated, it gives CASSPAGELNEQFF.

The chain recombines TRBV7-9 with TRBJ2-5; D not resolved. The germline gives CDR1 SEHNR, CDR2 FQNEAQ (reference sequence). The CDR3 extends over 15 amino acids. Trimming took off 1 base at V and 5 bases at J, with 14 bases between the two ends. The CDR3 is CASSLGGGVSETQYF. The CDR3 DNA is TGTGCCAGCAGCTTAGGAGGTGGGGTCTCGGAGACCCAGTACTTC.

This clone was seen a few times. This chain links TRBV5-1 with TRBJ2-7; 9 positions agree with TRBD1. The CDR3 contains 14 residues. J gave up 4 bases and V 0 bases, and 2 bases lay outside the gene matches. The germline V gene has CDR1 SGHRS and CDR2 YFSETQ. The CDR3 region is CASSLGQGVYEQYF. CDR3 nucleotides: TGCGCCAGCAGCTTGGGACAGGGGGTATACGAGCAGTACTTC. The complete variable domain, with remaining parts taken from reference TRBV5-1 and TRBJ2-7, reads KAGVTQTPRYLIKTRGQQVTLSCSPISGHRSVSWYQQTPGQGLQFLFEYFSETQRNKGNFPGRFSGRQFSNSRSEMNVSTLELGDSALYLCASSLGQGVYEQYFGPGTRLTVT.

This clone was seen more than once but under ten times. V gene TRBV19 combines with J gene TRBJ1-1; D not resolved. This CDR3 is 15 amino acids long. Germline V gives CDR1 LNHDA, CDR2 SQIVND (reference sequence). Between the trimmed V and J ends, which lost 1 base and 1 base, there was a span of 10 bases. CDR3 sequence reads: CASSIALGGNTEAFF. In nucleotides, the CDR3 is TGTGCCAGTAGTATAGCCCTCGGCGGGAACACTGAAGCTTTCTTT.

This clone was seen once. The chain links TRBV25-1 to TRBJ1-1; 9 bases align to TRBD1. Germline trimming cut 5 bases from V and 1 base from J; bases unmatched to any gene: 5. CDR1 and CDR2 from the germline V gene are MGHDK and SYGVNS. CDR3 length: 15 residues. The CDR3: CASSTGGAGNTEAFF. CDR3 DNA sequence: TGTGCCAGCAGTACAGGGGGCGCTGGGAACACTGAAGCTTTCTTT. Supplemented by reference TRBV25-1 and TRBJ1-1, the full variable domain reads EADIYQTPRYLVIGTGKKITLECSQTMGHDKMYWYQQDPGMELHLIHYSYGVNSTEKGDLSSESTVSRIRTEHFPLTLESARPSHTSQYLCASSTGGAGNTEAFFGQGTRLTVV.

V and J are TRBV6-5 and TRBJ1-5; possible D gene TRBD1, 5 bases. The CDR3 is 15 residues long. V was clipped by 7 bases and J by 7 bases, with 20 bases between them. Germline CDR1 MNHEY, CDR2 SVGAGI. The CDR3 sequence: CASTRGDALNQPQHF. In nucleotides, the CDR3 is TGTGCCAGCACGAGAGGGGACGCCCTGAACCAGCCCCAGCATTTT.

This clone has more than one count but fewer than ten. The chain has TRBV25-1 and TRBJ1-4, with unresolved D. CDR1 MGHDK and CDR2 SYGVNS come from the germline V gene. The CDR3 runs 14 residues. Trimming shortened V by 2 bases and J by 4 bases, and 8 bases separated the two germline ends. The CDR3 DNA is TGTGCCAGCAGTGAAAACAGATATAATGAAAAACTGTTTTTT. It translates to CASSENRYNEKLFF.

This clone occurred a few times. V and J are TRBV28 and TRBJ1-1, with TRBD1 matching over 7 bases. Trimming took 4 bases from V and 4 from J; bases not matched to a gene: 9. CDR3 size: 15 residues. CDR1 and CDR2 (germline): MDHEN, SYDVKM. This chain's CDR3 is CASSSSPGGITEAFF. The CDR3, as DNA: TGTGCCAGCAGTTCCTCCCCAGGGGGTATCACTGAAGCTTTCTTT.

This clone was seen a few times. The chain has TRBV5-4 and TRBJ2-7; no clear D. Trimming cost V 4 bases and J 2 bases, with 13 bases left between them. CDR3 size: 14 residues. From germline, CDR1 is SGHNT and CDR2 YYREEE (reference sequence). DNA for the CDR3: TGTGCCAGCAGCCTAGAGATTCGACCCTACGAGCAGTACTTC. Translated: CASSLEIRPYEQYF.

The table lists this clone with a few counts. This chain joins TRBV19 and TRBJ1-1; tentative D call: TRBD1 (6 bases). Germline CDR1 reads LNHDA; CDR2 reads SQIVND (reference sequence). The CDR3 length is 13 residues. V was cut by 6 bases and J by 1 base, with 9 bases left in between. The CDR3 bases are TGTGCCAGTAGAACAGGGTCGAACACTGAAGCTTTCTTT. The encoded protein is CASRTGSNTEAFF.

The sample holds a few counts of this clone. This chain's CDR3 is CASSTTGTGVSGYTF. The DNA for the CDR3 is TGTGCCAGCAGTACTACTGGGACAGGGGTGTCAGGCTACACCTTC. V is TRBV28 and J is TRBJ1-2; TRBD1 agrees at 10 bases. Trimming removed 5 bases from V and 8 bases from J; junction bases left unmatched: 11. The CDR3 runs to 15 residues. Germline V gives CDR1 MDHEN, CDR2 SYDVKM.

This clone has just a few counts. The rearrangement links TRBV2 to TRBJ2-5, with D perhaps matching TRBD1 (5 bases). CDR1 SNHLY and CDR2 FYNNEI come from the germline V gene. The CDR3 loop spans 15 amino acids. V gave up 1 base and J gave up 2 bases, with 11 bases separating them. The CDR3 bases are TGTGCCAGCAGTGAAGAACAGGACCCTCAAGAGACCCAGTACTTC. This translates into CASSEEQDPQETQYF.

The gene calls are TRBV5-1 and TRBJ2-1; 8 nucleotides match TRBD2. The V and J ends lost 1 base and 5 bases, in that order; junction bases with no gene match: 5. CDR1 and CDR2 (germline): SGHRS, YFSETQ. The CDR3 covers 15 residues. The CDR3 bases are TGCGCCAGCAGCTTGACTAGCGGCTATAACAATGAGCAGTTCTTC. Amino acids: CASSLTSGYNNEQFF.

The CDR3 spells CASSVAIGLGNTIYF. The CDR3 coding sequence is TGTGCCAGCAGCGTAGCTATCGGGCTAGGAAACACCATATATTTT. The chain is built from TRBV9 and TRBJ1-3, with D uncertain. This CDR3 is built from 15 residues. Germline CDR1 is SGDLS and CDR2 is YYNGEE. The ends were cut back, 0 bases at V and 4 bases at J, with 11 bases in the middle.

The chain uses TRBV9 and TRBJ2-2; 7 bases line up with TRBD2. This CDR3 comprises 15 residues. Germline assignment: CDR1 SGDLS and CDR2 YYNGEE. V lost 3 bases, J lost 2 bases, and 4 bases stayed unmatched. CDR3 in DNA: TGTGCCAGCAGCGCGGGGGGACTTAACACCGGGGAGCTGTTTTTT. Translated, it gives CASSAGGLNTGELFF.

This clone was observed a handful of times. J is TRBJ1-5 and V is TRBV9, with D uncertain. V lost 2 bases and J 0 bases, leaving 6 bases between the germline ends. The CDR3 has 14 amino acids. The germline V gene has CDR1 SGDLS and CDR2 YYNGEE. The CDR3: CASSVSDSNQPQHF. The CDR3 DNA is TGTGCCAGCAGCGTCAGCGATAGCAATCAGCCCCAGCATTTT.

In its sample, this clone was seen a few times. CDR3 nucleotide sequence: TGCGCCAGCAGTTTGGACAGGGCAAAACTGTTTTTT. Encoded protein: CASSLDRAKLFF. The gene calls are TRBV4-3 and TRBJ1-4; 8 nucleotides line up with TRBD1. The germline CDR1 and CDR2 sequences are LGHNA and YSLEER. With 6 bases clipped from V and 10 bases from J, the junction kept 4 bases outside the gene matches. The CDR3 runs 12 residues.

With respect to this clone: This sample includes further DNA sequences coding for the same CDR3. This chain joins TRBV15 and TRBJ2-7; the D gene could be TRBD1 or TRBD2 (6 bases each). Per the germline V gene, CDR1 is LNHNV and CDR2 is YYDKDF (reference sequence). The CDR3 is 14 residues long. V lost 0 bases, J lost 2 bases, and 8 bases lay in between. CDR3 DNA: TGTGCCACCAGCAGAGATCGGGGGCCCTACGAGCAGTACTTC. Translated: CATSRDRGPYEQYF.

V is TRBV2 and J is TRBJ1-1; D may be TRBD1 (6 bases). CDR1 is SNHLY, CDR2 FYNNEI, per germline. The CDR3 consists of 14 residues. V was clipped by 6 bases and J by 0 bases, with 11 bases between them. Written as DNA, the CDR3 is TGTGCCAGCAGGCGCAGGACAGTGAACACTGAAGCTTTCTTT. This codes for CASRRRTVNTEAFF.